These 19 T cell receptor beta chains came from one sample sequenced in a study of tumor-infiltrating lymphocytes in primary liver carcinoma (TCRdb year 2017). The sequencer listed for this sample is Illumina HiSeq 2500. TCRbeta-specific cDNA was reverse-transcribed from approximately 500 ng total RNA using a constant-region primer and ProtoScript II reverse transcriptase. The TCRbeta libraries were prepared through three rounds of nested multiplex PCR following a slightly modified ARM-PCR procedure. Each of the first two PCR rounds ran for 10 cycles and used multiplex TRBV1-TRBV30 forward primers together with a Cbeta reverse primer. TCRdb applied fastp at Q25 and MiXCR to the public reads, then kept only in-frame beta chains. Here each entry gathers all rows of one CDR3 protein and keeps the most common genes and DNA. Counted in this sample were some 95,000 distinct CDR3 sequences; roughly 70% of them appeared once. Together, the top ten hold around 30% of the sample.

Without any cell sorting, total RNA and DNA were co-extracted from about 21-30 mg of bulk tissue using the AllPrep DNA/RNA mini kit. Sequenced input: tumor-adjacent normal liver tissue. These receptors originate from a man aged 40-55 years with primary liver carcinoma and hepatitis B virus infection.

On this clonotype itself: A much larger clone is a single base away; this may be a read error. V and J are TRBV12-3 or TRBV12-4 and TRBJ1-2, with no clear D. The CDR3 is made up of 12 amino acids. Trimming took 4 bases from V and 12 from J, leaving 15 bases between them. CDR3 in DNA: TGTGCCAGCAGTTCAGATTCCGAGTCTCACACCTTC. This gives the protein CASSSDSESHTF.

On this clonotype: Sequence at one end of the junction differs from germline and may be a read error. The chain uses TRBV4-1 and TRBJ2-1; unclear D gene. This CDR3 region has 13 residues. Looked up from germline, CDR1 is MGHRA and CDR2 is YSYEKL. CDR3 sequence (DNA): TGCGCCGGCAGCCAAGGGCCCCATAATGAGCAGTTCTTC. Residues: CAGSQGPHNEQFF.

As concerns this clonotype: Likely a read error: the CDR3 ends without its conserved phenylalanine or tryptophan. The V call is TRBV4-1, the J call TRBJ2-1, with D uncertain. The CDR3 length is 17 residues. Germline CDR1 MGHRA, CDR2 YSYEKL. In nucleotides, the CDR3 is TGCGCCAGCAGCGGCTTAGGCATAGGGATCTCCTGCAATGAGCAGTTCGTC. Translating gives CASSGLGIGISCNEQFV.

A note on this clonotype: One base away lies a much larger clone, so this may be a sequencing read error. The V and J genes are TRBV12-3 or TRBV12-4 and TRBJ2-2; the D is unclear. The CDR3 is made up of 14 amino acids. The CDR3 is CASSLLGNTEELFF. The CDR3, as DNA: TGTGCCAGCAGTTTACTTGGAAACACCGAGGAGCTGTTTTTT.

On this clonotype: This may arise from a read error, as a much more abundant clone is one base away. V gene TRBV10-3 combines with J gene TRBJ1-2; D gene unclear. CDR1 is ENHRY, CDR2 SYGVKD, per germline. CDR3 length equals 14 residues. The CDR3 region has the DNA TGTGCCATCAGTGGCGCGGCCACTAACTATGGCTACATCTTC. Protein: CAISGAATNYGYIF.

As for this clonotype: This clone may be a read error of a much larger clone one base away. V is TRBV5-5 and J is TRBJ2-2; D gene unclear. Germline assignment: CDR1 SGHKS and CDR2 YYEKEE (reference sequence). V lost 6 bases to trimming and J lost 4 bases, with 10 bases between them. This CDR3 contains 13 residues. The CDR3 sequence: CASNSHPTGELFF. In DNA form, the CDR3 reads TGTGCCAGCAACTCCCATCCCACCGGGGAGCTGTTTTTT.

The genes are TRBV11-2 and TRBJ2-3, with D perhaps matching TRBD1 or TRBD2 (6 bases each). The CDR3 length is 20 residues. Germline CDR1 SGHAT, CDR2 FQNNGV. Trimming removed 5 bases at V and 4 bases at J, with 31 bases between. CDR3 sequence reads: CASSTLQITGRRARSDTQYF. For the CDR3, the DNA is TGTGCCAGCAGCACCCTACAAATCACAGGGAGGAGGGCCCGGTCAGATACGCAGTATTTT.

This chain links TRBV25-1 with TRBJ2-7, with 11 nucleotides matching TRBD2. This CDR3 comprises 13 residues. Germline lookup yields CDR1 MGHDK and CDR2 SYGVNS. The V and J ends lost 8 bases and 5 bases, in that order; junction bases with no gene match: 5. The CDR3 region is CASSLAGVDEQYF. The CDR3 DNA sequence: TGTGCCAGCTCACTAGCGGGAGTTGACGAGCAGTACTTC.

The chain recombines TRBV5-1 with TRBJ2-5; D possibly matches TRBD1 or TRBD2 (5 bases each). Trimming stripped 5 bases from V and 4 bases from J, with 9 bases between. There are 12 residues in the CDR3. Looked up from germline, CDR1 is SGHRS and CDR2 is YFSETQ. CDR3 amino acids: CASSRDRETQYF. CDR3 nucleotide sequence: TGCGCCAGCAGTCGGGACCGAGAGACCCAGTACTTC.

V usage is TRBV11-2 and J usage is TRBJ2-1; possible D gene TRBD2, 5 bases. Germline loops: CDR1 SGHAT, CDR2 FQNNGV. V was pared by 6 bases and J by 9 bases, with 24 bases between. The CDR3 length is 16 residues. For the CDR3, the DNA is TGTGCCAGCAGATTGGATATAGGCCTAGCCATGGGTGAGCAGTTCTTC. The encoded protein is CASRLDIGLAMGEQFF.

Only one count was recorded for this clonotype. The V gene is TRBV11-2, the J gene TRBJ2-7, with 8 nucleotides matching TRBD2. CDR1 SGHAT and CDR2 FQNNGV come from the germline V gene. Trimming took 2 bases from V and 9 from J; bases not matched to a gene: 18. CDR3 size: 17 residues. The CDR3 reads CASSLYDERGGNTVQYF. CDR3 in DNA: TGTGCCAGCAGCTTATATGATGAACGGGGGGGGAATACGGTGCAGTACTTC.

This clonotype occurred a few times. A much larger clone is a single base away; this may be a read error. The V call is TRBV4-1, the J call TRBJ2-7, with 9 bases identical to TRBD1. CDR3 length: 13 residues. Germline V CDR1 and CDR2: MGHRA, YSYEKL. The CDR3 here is CTSSPLDRGEQYF. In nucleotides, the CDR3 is TGCACCAGCAGCCCCTTGGACAGGGGCGAGCAGTACTTC.

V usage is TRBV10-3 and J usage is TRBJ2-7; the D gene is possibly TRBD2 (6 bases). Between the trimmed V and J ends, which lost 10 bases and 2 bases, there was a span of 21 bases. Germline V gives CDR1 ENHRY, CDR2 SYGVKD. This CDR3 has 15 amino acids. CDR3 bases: TGTGCCACCGCCCCGGGGGACGGGGAAACCTACGAGCAGTACTTC. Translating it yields CATAPGDGETYEQYF.

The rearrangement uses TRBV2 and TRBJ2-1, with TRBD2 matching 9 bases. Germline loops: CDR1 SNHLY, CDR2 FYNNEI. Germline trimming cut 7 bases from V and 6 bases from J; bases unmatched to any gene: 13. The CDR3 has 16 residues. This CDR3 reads CASTARVAGVGNEQFF. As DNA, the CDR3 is TGTGCCAGCACGGCTAGGGTAGCGGGAGTAGGCAATGAGCAGTTCTTC.

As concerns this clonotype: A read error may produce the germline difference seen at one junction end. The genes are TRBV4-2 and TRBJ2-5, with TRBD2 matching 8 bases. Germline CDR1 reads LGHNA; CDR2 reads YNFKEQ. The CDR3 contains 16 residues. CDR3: CASSLDWGLGVETQYF. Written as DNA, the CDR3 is TGTGCTAGCAGCCTAGATTGGGGACTAGGCGTAGAGACCCAGTACTTC.

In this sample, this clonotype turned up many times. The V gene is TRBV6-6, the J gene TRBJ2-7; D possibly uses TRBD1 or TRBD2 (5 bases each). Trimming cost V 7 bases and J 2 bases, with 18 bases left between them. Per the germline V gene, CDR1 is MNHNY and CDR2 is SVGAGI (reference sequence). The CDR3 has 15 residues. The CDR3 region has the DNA TGTGCCAGCACCCAAATGGGGGTATCTCCCTACGAGCAGTACTTC. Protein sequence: CASTQMGVSPYEQYF.

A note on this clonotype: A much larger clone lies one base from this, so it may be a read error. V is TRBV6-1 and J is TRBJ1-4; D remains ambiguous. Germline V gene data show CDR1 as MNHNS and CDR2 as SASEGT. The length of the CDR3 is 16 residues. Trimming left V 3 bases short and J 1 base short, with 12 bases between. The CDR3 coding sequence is TGTGCCAGCAGTGAGAGTTGGGCAGGAACTAATGAAAAACTGTTTTTT. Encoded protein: CASSESWAGTNEKLFF.

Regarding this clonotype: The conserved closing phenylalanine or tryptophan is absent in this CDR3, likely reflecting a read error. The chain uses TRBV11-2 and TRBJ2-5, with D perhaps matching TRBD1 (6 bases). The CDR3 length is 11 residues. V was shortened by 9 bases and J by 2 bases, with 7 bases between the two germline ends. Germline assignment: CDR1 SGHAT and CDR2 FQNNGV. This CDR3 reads CARGGQETQYI. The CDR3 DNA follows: TGTGCCAGAGGGGGACAAGAGACCCAGTACATC.

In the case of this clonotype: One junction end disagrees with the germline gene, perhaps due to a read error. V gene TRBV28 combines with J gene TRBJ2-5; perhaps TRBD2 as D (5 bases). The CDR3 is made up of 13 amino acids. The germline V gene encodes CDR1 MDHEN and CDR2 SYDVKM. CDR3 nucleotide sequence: TGTGTCAGCAGTGGCGGGTCTCAAGAGACCCAGTACTTC. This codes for CVSSGGSQETQYF.